Detailed here is one TCR beta chain. The data are from a study of breast tumors, draining lymph nodes, adjacent tissues. MiXCR, applied by TCRdb to the multiplex PCR reads, yields one record per CDR3 protein. The sample has about 22,000 distinct CDR3 sequences, more than 50% seen once. The CDR3 consists of 13 residues. The ends were cut back, 8 bases at V and 7 bases at J, with 15 bases in the middle. Germline V lookup: CDR1 ENHRY, CDR2 SYGVKD. This clonotype was sampled from a female donor with breast cancer. Some clones in this sample may be carry-over from other donors' samples. The source material was breast tumor tissue. The V call is TRBV10-3, the J call TRBJ2-1; D is perhaps TRBD2 (7 bases). The CDR3 sequence: CAIGGATINEQFF. DNA for the CDR3: TGTGCCATCGGGGGGGCGACTATAAATGAGCAGTTCTTC.